These 22 T cell receptor beta chains share one sample of origin, sequenced in a study of T cell changes during pregnancy in multiple sclerosis. The table came from immunoSEQ multiplex PCR; TCRdb's copy has only in-frame clones and leaves some out. Altogether tens of thousands of clones are present, about nine tenths being singletons, with the ten largest covering more than 2%. The source was peripheral blood, collected in the first trimester of pregnancy. These receptors were taken from a female donor in good health, enrolled as a control in a pregnancy study.

This clone has only a few counts. V and J are TRBV7-2 and TRBJ1-1, with 8 bases matching TRBD1. CDR3 size: 17 residues. CDR1 is SGHTA and CDR2 is FQGNSA in the germline V gene. The V segment lost 2 bases and the J segment 3 bases; nucleotides outside the gene matches: 11. The CDR3 region is CASSLSRQGAWYTEAFF. As DNA, the CDR3 is TGTGCCAGCAGCTTAAGCCGGCAGGGGGCATGGTACACTGAAGCTTTCTTT.

The gene calls are TRBV2 and TRBJ2-2, with TRBD1 identical over 10 bases. The CDR3 has 15 residues. Germline CDR1 reads SNHLY; CDR2 reads FYNNEI. V lost 6 bases, J lost 4 bases, and 5 bases stayed unmatched. The CDR3 DNA is TGTGCCAGCAGGGGGCGGACAGGGGGCACCGGGGAGCTGTTTTTT. This sequence encodes CASRGRTGGTGELFF.

This chain uses TRBV5-6 with TRBJ2-2; 7 nucleotides align to TRBD2. Germline V gives CDR1 SGHDT, CDR2 YYEEEE. J lost 5 bases, V lost 6 bases, and 16 bases had no gene match. The CDR3 sequence is 17 residues long. The CDR3 DNA reads as TGTGCCAGCACCAATTTAGGGAGGCGGGAGACGACCGGGGAGCTGTTTTTT. Translated, it gives CASTNLGRRETTGELFF.

CDR3 bases: TGTGCCAGCACAGGGGAATACGAGCAGTACTTC. The encoded protein is CASTGEYEQYF. This chain connects TRBV5-5 to TRBJ2-7; D may be TRBD1 (6 bases). This CDR3 contains 11 residues. The V end was cut by 6 bases, the J end by 4 bases, with 8 bases between. CDR1 is SGHKS, CDR2 YYEKEE, per germline (reference sequence).

The CDR3 reads CAISGMRGTKSGEQYF. The CDR3 DNA follows: TGTGCCATCAGTGGGATGAGGGGGACGAAATCAGGGGAGCAGTACTTC. The chain joins TRBV10-3 to TRBJ2-7; TRBD1 might be the D (6 bases). With 4 bases removed from V and 7 bases from J, the gap between germline ends came to 23 bases. CDR3 length: 16 amino acids. Germline V CDR1 and CDR2: ENHRY, SYGVKD.

The V and J genes are TRBV27 and TRBJ1-2; 7 bases fit TRBD1. V lost 4 bases and J lost 7; bases outside the gene matches: 12. The CDR3 has 15 amino acids. From germline, CDR1 is MNHEY and CDR2 SMNVEV (reference sequence). This CDR3 reads CASSSERQGGRGYTF. The DNA of the CDR3 is TGTGCCAGCAGTTCAGAGCGACAGGGAGGACGTGGCTACACCTTC.

The J gene is TRBJ2-6, the V gene TRBV5-4; 7 nucleotides match TRBD1. The CDR3 runs to 14 residues. The junction had 11 bases not matched to a gene; V was cut back by 4 bases and J by 13 bases. Germline V gene lookup returns CDR1 SGHNT and CDR2 YYREEE (reference sequence). The CDR3 sequence: CASSVRDRALVLTF. The CDR3 DNA reads as TGTGCCAGCAGCGTTCGCGACAGGGCTTTAGTCCTGACTTTC. Together with reference TRBV5-4 and TRBJ2-6, the CDR3 gives the full variable domain: ETGVTQSPTHLIKTRGQQVTLRCSSQSGHNTVSWYQQALGQGPQFIFQYYREEENGRGNFPPRFSGLQFPNYSSELNVNALELDDSALYLCASSVRDRALVLTFGAGSRLTVL.

This clone was detected a few times. This rearrangement joins TRBV7-6 to TRBJ1-1; TRBD1 aligns across 8 bases. V was pared by 5 bases and J by 0 bases, with 5 bases of the junction left unmatched. CDR1 is SGHVS, CDR2 FNYEAQ, per germline. CDR3 length: 15 amino acids. The CDR3 reads CASSRTGGVNTEAFF. CDR3 DNA sequence: TGTGCCAGCAGCCGTACAGGGGGGGTGAACACTGAAGCTTTCTTT.

This chain joins TRBV6-5 and TRBJ2-7; possible D gene TRBD1, 5 bases. Trimming took off 3 bases at V and 2 bases at J, with 11 bases between the two ends. This CDR3 contains 14 residues. Germline lookup yields CDR1 MNHEY and CDR2 SVGAGI. DNA for the CDR3: TGTGCCAGCAGTTATAACAGGAGCCCCTACGAGCAGTACTTC. Encoded protein: CASSYNRSPYEQYF.

This chain links TRBV27 with TRBJ1-1, with D unclear. Trimming stripped 2 bases from V and 0 bases from J, with 10 bases between. Germline V gene data show CDR1 as MNHEY and CDR2 as SMNVEV (reference sequence). The CDR3 is 15 residues long. The CDR3 coding sequence is TGTGCCAGCAGTTTAAAACCATACATGAACACTGAAGCTTTCTTT. This encodes CASSLKPYMNTEAFF.

This chain joins TRBV11-2 and TRBJ2-1, with D maybe TRBD1 (6 bases). This CDR3 is built from 18 residues. V lost 0 bases and J 0 bases, leaving 15 bases between the germline ends. CDR1 is SGHAT and CDR2 is FQNNGV in the germline V gene. The chain's CDR3 is CASSLDPGTTSSYNEQFF. CDR3 coding DNA: TGTGCCAGCAGCTTAGATCCGGGGACAACTAGCTCCTACAATGAGCAGTTCTTC.

CDR3 amino acids: CASSAGRVGSYEQYF. Written as DNA, the CDR3 is TGTGCCAGCAGCGCCGGGAGGGTGGGGTCCTACGAGCAGTACTTC. This chain links TRBV5-6 with TRBJ2-7; 8 positions agree with TRBD2. The CDR3 consists of 15 residues. The J segment lost 1 base and the V segment lost 4 bases, leaving 7 bases of the junction unmatched. CDR1 is SGHDT and CDR2 is YYEEEE in the germline V gene.

Written as DNA, the CDR3 is TGTGCCAGCAGCTTAATCCGCTACGAGCAGTACTTC. This codes for CASSLIRYEQYF. The chain employs TRBV7-9 and TRBJ2-7; D gene ambiguous. Trimming removed 2 bases at V and 3 bases at J, with 5 bases between. Germline V gene data show CDR1 as SEHNR and CDR2 as FQNEAQ (reference sequence). This CDR3 is 12 amino acids long. The full variable domain, rest sourced from reference TRBV7-9 and TRBJ2-7, is DTGVSQNPRHKITKRGQNVTFRCDPISEHNRLYWYRQTLGQGPEFLTYFQNEAQLEKSRLLSDRFSAERPKGSFSTLEIQRTEQGDSAMYLCASSLIRYEQYFGPGTRLTVT.

The gene calls are TRBV18 and TRBJ1-2; 8 positions agree with TRBD1. CDR1 is KGHSH and CDR2 is LQKENI in the germline V gene. V lost 2 bases to trimming and J lost 4 bases; unmatched junction nucleotides: 6. There are 15 residues in the CDR3. The CDR3 DNA sequence: TGTGCCAGCTCACCAGTGACAGGGGAGGGCTATGGCTACACCTTC. Protein: CASSPVTGEGYGYTF.

This sequence joins TRBV5-8 and TRBJ1-5; TRBD1 agrees at 7 bases. The CDR3 totals 13 residues. V gave up 7 bases and J gave up 7 bases; unmatched junction bases: 8. Germline assignment: CDR1 SGHTS and CDR2 YDEGEE. The CDR3 protein is CASAGGTKQPQHF. In DNA, the CDR3 is TGTGCCAGCGCAGGGGGGACAAAGCAGCCCCAGCATTTT.

V usage is TRBV29-1 and J usage is TRBJ2-1; TRBD2 matches 12 bases. The germline gives CDR1 SQVTM, CDR2 ANQGSEA. This CDR3 is built from 15 residues. V shed 2 bases and J 7 bases; nucleotides not matched to a gene: 6. CDR3 nucleotide sequence: TGCAGCGTTGAATTAGGGCTAGCGGGAGGGAATGAGCAGTTCTTC. It is translated as CSVELGLAGGNEQFF.

This chain links TRBV28 with TRBJ2-2; 9 bases line up with TRBD2. The ends lost 6 bases at V and 7 bases at J; junction bases unmatched: 12. The germline gives CDR1 MDHEN, CDR2 SYDVKM. The CDR3 totals 16 residues. The CDR3 region is CASRIVSGSGSGELFF. CDR3 nucleotides: TGTGCCAGCAGAATCGTTAGCGGGAGTGGAAGCGGGGAGCTGTTTTTT.

This chain links TRBV28 with TRBJ2-3; TRBD2 matches 14 bases. The CDR3 has 17 residues. Trimming removed 4 bases from V and 3 bases from J; junction bases left unmatched: 6. Germline CDR1 and CDR2: MDHEN and SYDVKM. The CDR3 reads CASSSPRTSGRTDTQYF. CDR3 coding DNA: TGTGCCAGCAGTTCCCCCAGGACTAGCGGGAGGACAGATACGCAGTATTTT.

The chain joins TRBV6-5 to TRBJ1-2, with 9 bases aligning to TRBD1. There are 13 residues in the CDR3. The trim removed 2 bases at V and 6 bases at J, leaving 1 base unmatched. Germline-derived CDR1 and CDR2 are MNHEY and SVGAGI. The CDR3 sequence is CASSYTGGDGYTF. DNA of the CDR3: TGTGCCAGCAGTTACACAGGGGGCGATGGCTACACCTTC.

This sequence joins TRBV7-9 and TRBJ2-3, with 8 positions matching TRBD1. The J segment lost 5 bases and the V segment lost 4 bases, leaving 5 bases of the junction unmatched. Germline assignment: CDR1 SEHNR and CDR2 FQNEAQ (reference sequence). There are 14 residues in the CDR3. CDR3 in amino acids: CASSSGQGVDTQYF. CDR3 DNA sequence: TGTGCCAGCAGCTCCGGACAGGGTGTAGATACGCAGTATTTT. Looking up the rest from reference TRBV7-9 and TRBJ2-3 gives the full variable domain: DTGVSQNPRHKITKRGQNVTFRCDPISEHNRLYWYRQTLGQGPEFLTYFQNEAQLEKSRLLSDRFSAERPKGSFSTLEIQRTEQGDSAMYLCASSSGQGVDTQYFGPGTRLTVL.

This clone has only a few counts. CDR3 in DNA: TGTGCCATCAGTGGAAACAGGGAAGAGACCCAGTACTTC. This codes for CAISGNREETQYF. The chain links TRBV10-3 to TRBJ2-5; perhaps TRBD1 as D (6 bases). Trimming took 4 bases from V and 3 from J, leaving 9 bases between them. This CDR3 comprises 13 residues. The germline V gene has CDR1 ENHRY and CDR2 SYGVKD.

The CDR3 DNA follows: TGTGCCAGCAGCCGGACTCCCATGCTCCGGGACTCCTACGAGCAGTACTTC. It specifies CASSRTPMLRDSYEQYF. The V gene is TRBV5-4, the J gene TRBJ2-7; TRBD2 might be the D (5 bases). The CDR3 is 17 amino acids. Germline loops: CDR1 SGHNT, CDR2 YYREEE (reference sequence). V lost 4 bases to trimming and J lost 0 bases, with 20 bases between them.